Detailed here is one TCR beta chain. The antigen is unknown. Germline CDR1 reads LGHDT; CDR2 reads YNNKEL (reference sequence). Unmatched junction bases numbered 4, after V lost 1 base and J lost 2 bases. The CDR3 covers 16 residues. This sample is part of a study of T cells in Graves' hyperthyroidism and ophthalmopathy. Broader study findings: Through a model of 13 V-J features, ophthalmopathy was separated from stable hyperthyroidism. Most thyroid-expanded clonotypes above 0.001 were also found in blood.

Clinical symptoms, serum thyroxine and TRAb, thyroid ultrasound and orbital computed tomography together formed the diagnostic basis. Amplified TCR beta CDR3 regions derived from RNA transcripts. The TCR CDR3 was amplified in a first-round RT-PCR using the HTBI primer set. TCRdb analysed the multiplex PCR reads with MiXCR anew, one entry per CDR3 protein. The repertoire has a few hundred thousand distinct CDR3 sequences, about 15% of them found once; the top ten carry 7.3%. This chain joins TRBV3-1 and TRBJ2-2; 7 nucleotides agree with TRBD2. Specimen: blood. This receptor was taken from a woman aged 25 to 39 with Graves' hyperthyroidism. This CDR3 reads CASSQGGGTNTGELFF. CDR3 nucleotide sequence: TGTGCCAGCAGCCAAGGGGGGGGGACTAACACCGGGGAGCTGTTTTTT.